The clone carrying this T cell receptor (beta chain) was counted once. Its antigen remains unidentified. This record belongs to a study of shared clonotypes between healthy human individuals. Overall study: Per donor, three plates held CD4 naive cells, three held CD4 memory, two held CD8 naive and one held CD8 memory.

Findings of the study overall: Clonotypes that were shared across a few donors made up around 5% of naive CD4 clonotypes. Larger richness was generally estimated for naive than memory subsets.

Trimming left V 6 bases short and J 4 bases short, with 13 bases between. Germline V gene lookup returns CDR1 MNHNY and CDR2 SVGAGI (reference sequence). This CDR3 is built from 13 residues. Assay: immunoSEQ multiplex PCR; the TCRdb copy retains only in-frame clones and omits some. The sample lists some 2,500,000 clones; approximately 93% were seen once. The genes are TRBV6-6 and TRBJ2-7; D is uncertain. The TCR sequence derives from a young man in good health. Some clones in this sample may be carry-over from other donors' samples. The source material was naive CD4+ T cells from PBMCs. Subset meaning: CD45RA+ positively selected. CDR3 amino acids: CASRPPAGYEQYF. The CDR3 DNA follows: TGTGCCAGCAGACCCCCTGCTGGGTACGAGCAGTACTTC.